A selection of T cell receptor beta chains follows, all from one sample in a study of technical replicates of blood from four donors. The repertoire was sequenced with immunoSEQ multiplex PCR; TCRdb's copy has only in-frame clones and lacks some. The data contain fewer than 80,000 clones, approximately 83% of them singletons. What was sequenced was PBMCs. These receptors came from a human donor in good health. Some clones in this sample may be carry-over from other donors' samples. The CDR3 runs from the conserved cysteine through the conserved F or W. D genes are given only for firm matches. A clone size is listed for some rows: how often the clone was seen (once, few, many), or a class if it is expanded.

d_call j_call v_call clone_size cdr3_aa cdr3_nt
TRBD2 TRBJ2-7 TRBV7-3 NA CASSLAGGSYEQYF TGTGCCAGCAGCTTAGCGGGAGGCTCCTACGAGCAGTACTTC
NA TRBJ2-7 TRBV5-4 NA CASSELTGLSYEQYF TGTGCCAGCAGCGAATTGACAGGCCTCTCCTACGAGCAGTACTTC
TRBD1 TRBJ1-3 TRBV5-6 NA CASSITGTASGNTIYF TGTGCCAGCAGCATAACCGGGACAGCCTCTGGAAACACCATATATTTT
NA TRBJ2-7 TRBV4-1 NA CASSPGRGSSYEQYF TGCGCCAGCAGCCCAGGGCGGGGAAGCTCCTACGAGCAGTACTTC
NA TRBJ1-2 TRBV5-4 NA CASSPGLTRDGYTF TGTGCCAGCAGCCCGGGTCTGACGAGAGATGGCTACACCTTC
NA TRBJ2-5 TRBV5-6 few CASSLPRETQYF TGTGCCAGCAGCCTCCCCCGAGAGACCCAGTACTTC
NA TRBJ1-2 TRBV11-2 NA CASSLDQGHPGAYGYTF TGTGCCAGCAGCTTGGACCAGGGACACCCAGGGGCCTATGGCTACACCTTC
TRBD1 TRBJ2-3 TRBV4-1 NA CASSRPDREFPDTQYF TGCGCCAGCAGCCGCCCGGACAGGGAATTCCCAGATACGCAGTATTTT
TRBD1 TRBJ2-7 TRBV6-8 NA CASRNSGTGGPYEQYF TGTGCCAGCAGGAACAGTGGGACAGGGGGACCCTACGAGCAGTACTTC
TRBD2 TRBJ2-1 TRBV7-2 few CASSLAGGGTPWNEQFF TGTGCCAGCAGCTTAGCAGGCGGGGGGACACCTTGGAATGAGCAGTTCTTC
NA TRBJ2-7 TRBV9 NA CASSVKGGHYEQYF TGTGCCAGCAGCGTCAAAGGCGGCCACTACGAGCAGTACTTC
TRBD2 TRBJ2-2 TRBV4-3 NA CASSRGRLAGGLRTGELFF TGCGCCAGCAGCCGCGGGAGACTAGCGGGGGGGCTGAGGACCGGGGAGCTGTTTTTT
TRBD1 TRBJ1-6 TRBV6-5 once CASSYRGGADSPLHF TGTGCCAGCAGTTATAGAGGGGGCGCGGATTCACCCCTCCACTTT
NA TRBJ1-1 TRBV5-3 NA CARREDPGQRAITF TGTGCCAGAAGGGAGGATCCGGGACAAAGAGCAATAACCTTT
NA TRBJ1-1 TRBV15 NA CATSRDNWRDYLNTEAFF TGTGCCACCAGCAGAGATAATTGGCGGGACTACCTGAACACTGAAGCTTTCTTT
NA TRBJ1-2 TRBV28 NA CASSLDRFNYGYTF TGTGCCAGCAGTTTGGACAGATTTAACTATGGCTACACCTTC
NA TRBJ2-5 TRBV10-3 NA CAINLGRETQYF TGTGCCATCAATCTGGGGCGGGAGACCCAGTACTTC
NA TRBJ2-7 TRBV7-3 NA CASSLRGRGSSYEQYF TGTGCCAGCAGCTTACGGGGCAGGGGATCCTCCTACGAGCAGTACTTC
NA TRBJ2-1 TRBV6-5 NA CASSGGQSSYNEQFF TGTGCCAGCAGCGGAGGACAGAGCTCCTACAATGAGCAGTTCTTC
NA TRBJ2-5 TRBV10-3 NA CAISESRGQETQYF TGTGCCATCAGTGAGTCTAGGGGTCAGGAGACCCAGTACTTC
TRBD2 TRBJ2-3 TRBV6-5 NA CASSPGTSGADTQYF TGTGCCAGCAGCCCCGGGACTAGCGGCGCAGATACGCAGTATTTT
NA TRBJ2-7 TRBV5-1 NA CASSSQRVMNEQYF TGCGCCAGCAGCTCCCAGCGGGTGATGAACGAGCAGTACTTC
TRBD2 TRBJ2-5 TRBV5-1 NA CASSLGLAGTQETQYF TGCGCCAGCAGCTTGGGACTAGCGGGCACCCAAGAGACCCAGTACTTC
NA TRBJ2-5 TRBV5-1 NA CASSLKDSQETQYF TGCGCCAGTAGCTTGAAGGACAGCCAAGAGACCCAGTACTTC
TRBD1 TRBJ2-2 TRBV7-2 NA CASSSTGTGGTGELFF TGTGCCAGCAGTTCGACCGGGACAGGGGGAACCGGGGAGCTGTTTTTT
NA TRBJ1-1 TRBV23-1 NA CASRREAFF TGCGCCAGCAGACGGGAAGCTTTCTTT
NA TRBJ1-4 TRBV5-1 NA CASSGGTFNEKLFF TGCGCCAGTTCCGGGGGTACGTTTAATGAAAAACTGTTTTTT
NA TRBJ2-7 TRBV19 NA CATAGGSTGGSYEQYF TGTGCCACAGCGGGAGGGTCGACAGGGGGCTCCTACGAGCAGTACTTC
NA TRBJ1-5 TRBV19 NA CASSISQGHQPQHF TGTGCCAGTAGTATATCACAGGGTCATCAGCCCCAGCATTTT
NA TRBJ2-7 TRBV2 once CASSVMREQYF TGTGCCAGCAGCGTTATGAGAGAGCAGTACTTC
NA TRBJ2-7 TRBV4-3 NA CASSQGIRGTYEQYF TGCGCCAGCAGCCAAGGAATTAGGGGAACCTACGAGCAGTACTTC
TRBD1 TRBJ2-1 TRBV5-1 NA CASSPHRGYLGDEQFF TGCGCCAGCAGCCCCCACAGGGGCTATCTGGGCGATGAGCAGTTCTTC
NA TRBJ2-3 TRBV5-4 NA CASSLLGQGITDTQYF TGTGCCAGCAGCTTGCTTGGTCAGGGGATCACAGATACGCAGTATTTT
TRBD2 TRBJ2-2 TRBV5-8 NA CASSLSGTSGGSRTGELFF TGTGCCAGCAGCTTATCCGGGACTAGCGGGGGTTCGAGGACCGGGGAGCTGTTTTTT
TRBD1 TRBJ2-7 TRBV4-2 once CASSQLRSSGTGAEQYF TGTGCCAGCAGCCAACTTCGAAGCTCCGGGACAGGGGCCGAGCAGTACTTC
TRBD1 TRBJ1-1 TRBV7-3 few CASSPDRERQAFF TGTGCCAGCAGCCCCGACAGGGAACGCCAAGCTTTCTTT
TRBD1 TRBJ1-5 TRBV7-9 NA CASTSGLAGGLNQPQHF TGTGCCAGCACCTCCGGCCTGGCAGGGGGGCTCAATCAGCCCCAGCATTTT
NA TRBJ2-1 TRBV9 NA CASTPAGYNEQFF TGTGCCAGCACCCCGGCAGGGTACAATGAGCAGTTCTTC
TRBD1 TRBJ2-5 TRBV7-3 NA CASSPGQGAPFGETQYF TGTGCCAGCAGCCCCGGACAGGGGGCTCCGTTTGGGGAGACCCAGTACTTC
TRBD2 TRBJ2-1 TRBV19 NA CASTRTSGRVYNEQFF TGTGCCAGTACGAGGACTAGCGGGAGGGTCTACAATGAGCAGTTCTTC
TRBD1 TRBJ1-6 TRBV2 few CASRGGTGGSNSPLHF TGTGCCAGCAGAGGAGGGACAGGGGGCTCAAATTCACCCCTCCACTTT
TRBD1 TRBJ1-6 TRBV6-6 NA CASSYRTGGTPLHF TGTGCCAGCAGTTACCGGACAGGGGGGACACCCCTCCACTTT
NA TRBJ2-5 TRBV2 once CASRTGRPETQYF TGTGCCAGCAGGACGGGGAGGCCGGAGACCCAGTACTTC
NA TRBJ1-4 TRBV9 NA CASSGGVKEKLFF TGTGCCAGCAGCGGGGGGGTTAAGGAAAAACTGTTTTTT
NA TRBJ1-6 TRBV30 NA CAWSVSTGNSPLHF TGTGCCTGGAGTGTTTCCACCGGGAATTCACCCCTCCACTTT
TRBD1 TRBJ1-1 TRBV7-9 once CASSTGGGNTEAFF TGTGCCAGCAGCACAGGGGGCGGGAACACTGAAGCTTTCTTT
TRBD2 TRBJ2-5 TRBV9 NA CASSVGREAETQYF TGTGCCAGCAGCGTAGGGCGGGAGGCTGAGACCCAGTACTTC
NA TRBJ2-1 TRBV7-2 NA CASREGSGNNEQFF TGTGCCAGCAGAGAGGGTAGCGGAAACAATGAGCAGTTCTTC
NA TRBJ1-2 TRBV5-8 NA CASSLQTAGYGYTF TGTGCCAGCAGCCTACAGACAGCAGGGTATGGCTACACCTTC